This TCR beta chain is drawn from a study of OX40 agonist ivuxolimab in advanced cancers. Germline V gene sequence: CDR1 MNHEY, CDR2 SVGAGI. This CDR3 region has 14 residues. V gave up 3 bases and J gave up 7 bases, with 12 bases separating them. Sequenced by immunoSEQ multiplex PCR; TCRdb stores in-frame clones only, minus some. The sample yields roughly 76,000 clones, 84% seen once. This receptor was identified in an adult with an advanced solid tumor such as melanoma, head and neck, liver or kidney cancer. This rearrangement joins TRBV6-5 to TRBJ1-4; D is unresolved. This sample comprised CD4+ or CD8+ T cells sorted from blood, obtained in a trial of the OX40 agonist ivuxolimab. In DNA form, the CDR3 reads TGTGCCAGCAGTTATACGTCGTTCCCTGAAAAACTGTTTTTT. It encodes CASSYTSFPEKLFF.